This entry concerns a single T cell receptor (beta chain). Its specificity is not known. This sample was included in a study of a mutant IDH1 vaccine in newly diagnosed glioma. Study overall: Patients began vaccination 4-6 weeks after radiotherapy alone, or with temozolomide cycles. Beforehand, treatment had been radiotherapy, temozolomide, or both; the majority received both.

Looked up from germline, CDR1 is GTSNPN and CDR2 is SVGIG (reference sequence). The length of the CDR3 is 14 residues. Losses at the gene ends were 2 bases for V and 2 bases for J; bases not matched to a gene: 3. The time point here: week 35, safety follow-up. Alongside topical imiquimod, each dose of vaccine comprised 300 ug of mutant IDH1 20-mer peptide. Assay used: immunoSEQ multiplex PCR; TCRdb lists only in-frame clones, some missing. The data hold around 44,000 clones, with 70% to 85% observed a single time. This receptor was identified in a man aged 40-50 years with glioma. The rearrangement links TRBV30 to TRBJ1-5; 7 bases match TRBD1. The source material was PBMCs, sampled from a glioma patient whose treatment included an IDH1 peptide vaccine. The DNA of the CDR3 is TGTGCCTGGAGTAGGGGGCCTGGCAATCAGCCCCAGCATTTT. This gives the protein CAWSRGPGNQPQHF.